This is a list of T cell receptor beta chains from one sample in a study of blood T cell repertoires in COVID-19. TCRdb's table, derived via immunoSEQ multiplex PCR, lists solely in-frame clones and lacks some. This sample has 88,000 or so clones, with approximately 85% found just once. The sample was peripheral blood. The receptors were gathered from a man aged 60 to 75 with acute or convalescent COVID-19. Each CDR3 is given with its conserved first and last residue. The D gene is left open where the match is weak. Clone sizes are given selectively: once, few, many, or a class where the clone is expanded.

size,length,D,J,V,DNA,CDR3
.,16,.,TRBJ2-1,TRBV15,TGTGCCACCAGCAGGGAGACAGGTAGCTCCTACAATGAGCAGTTCTTC,CATSRETGSSYNEQFF
.,13,.,TRBJ2-5,TRBV12-3/TRBV12-4,TGTGCCAGCAGTTTAAAGGCGGTGGAGACCCAGTACTTC,CASSLKAVETQYF
.,14,.,TRBJ1-2,TRBV4-3,TGCGCCAGCAGCCATCCTCGGACCCGGGGTGGCTACACCTTC,CASSHPRTRGGYTF
.,13,.,TRBJ2-3,TRBV6-5,TGTGCTGCGGGACAGACCTACACAGATACGCAGTATTTT,CAAGQTYTDTQYF
.,16,.,TRBJ1-5,TRBV4-1,TGCGCCAGCAGCTCCCGAGAGGGATATGGCAATCAGCCCCAGCATTTT,CASSSREGYGNQPQHF
.,13,.,TRBJ2-2,TRBV9,TGTGCCAGCAGCCAATGGGGGCCCGGGGAGCTGTTTTTT,CASSQWGPGELFF
.,16,TRBD2,TRBJ2-3,TRBV10-3,TGTGCCATCAGTGAGAATAGCGGGAGTCAGACAGATACGCAGTATTTT,CAISENSGSQTDTQYF
.,11,.,TRBJ1-5,TRBV6-5,TGTGCCAGCGGACGGGGTCAGCCCCAGCATTTT,CASGRGQPQHF
.,15,TRBD1,TRBJ2-3,TRBV5-1,TGCGCCAGCAGCTCCATTAGACAGGGGACAGATACGCAGTATTTT,CASSSIRQGTDTQYF
.,13,TRBD1,TRBJ2-7,TRBV12-3/TRBV12-4,TGTGCCAGCAGTCCAGGGGGCGCGGGGGAGCAGTACTTC,CASSPGGAGEQYF
.,14,TRBD2,TRBJ2-5,TRBV19,TGTGCCAGTAGTACCAGCGGGGGGGCGGAGACCCAGTACTTC,CASSTSGGAETQYF
.,13,TRBD1,TRBJ1-1,TRBV6-5,TGTGCCAGCAGTTCGACAGGGGGGACTGAAGCTTTCTTT,CASSSTGGTEAFF
.,15,.,TRBJ2-7,TRBV11-3,TGTGCCAGCAGCCGAGACGGGGTCTCTGGTAGGGAGCAGTACTTC,CASSRDGVSGREQYF
.,17,TRBD2,TRBJ2-3,TRBV11-3,TGTGCCAGCAGCTCGCGGACTAGCGGAGGGGGCACAGATACGCAGTATTTT,CASSSRTSGGGTDTQYF
once,13,.,TRBJ2-1,TRBV19,TGTGCCAGTAGTATGGGTGAGGTCGATGAGCAGTTCTTC,CASSMGEVDEQFF
.,15,TRBD1,TRBJ1-2,TRBV5-4,TGTGCCAGCAGGCTAGAAGGGGGCGTTAACTATGGCTACACCTTC,CASRLEGGVNYGYTF
.,13,.,TRBJ1-5,TRBV27,TGTGCCAGCTCCTCACGGGTAGATCAGCCCCAGCATTTT,CASSSRVDQPQHF
.,16,.,TRBJ2-3,TRBV5-1,TGCGCCAGCAGCCCTTCCGCAGGGGTTAGCACAGATACGCAGTATTTT,CASSPSAGVSTDTQYF
.,13,.,TRBJ2-7,TRBV18,TGTGCCAGCGGTGAAGGGGAAACCTACGAGCAGTACTTC,CASGEGETYEQYF
.,16,.,TRBJ1-2,TRBV7-9,TGTGCCAGCAGAAGGGTGGGAGAAGAAACTCTCTATGGCTACACCTTC,CASRRVGEETLYGYTF
.,16,.,TRBJ2-3,TRBV21-1,TGTGCCAGCAGCAAATGGGTAGACAGGGGGCAAGATACGCAGTATTTT,CASSKWVDRGQDTQYF
.,17,.,TRBJ2-6,TRBV4-1,TGCGCCAGCAGCCAAGATATAACAGCCTCTGGGGCCAACGTCCTGACTTTC,CASSQDITASGANVLTF
.,14,.,TRBJ2-7,TRBV7-7,TGTGCCAGCAGCTTAGGGAGGGGGCGAGGCGAGCAGTACTTC,CASSLGRGRGEQYF
.,12,.,TRBJ1-4,TRBV5-5,TGTGCCAGCAGCTTCGCTAATGAAAAACTGTTTTTT,CASSFANEKLFF
few,14,.,TRBJ1-1,TRBV7-3,TGTGCCAGCAGCCCCCTTCCAGGGAGGACTGAAGCTTTCTTT,CASSPLPGRTEAFF
few,15,TRBD1,TRBJ2-7,TRBV5-4,TGTGCCAGCAGCTTGATACTTCAGGGGGCCTACGAGCAGTACTTC,CASSLILQGAYEQYF
.,13,.,TRBJ2-1,TRBV11-1,TGTGCCAGCAGCTGGAGACTAGGAAATGAGCAGTTCTTC,CASSWRLGNEQFF
few,12,.,TRBJ2-3,TRBV9,TGTGCCAGCAGCGGCGACACAGATACGCAGTATTTT,CASSGDTDTQYF